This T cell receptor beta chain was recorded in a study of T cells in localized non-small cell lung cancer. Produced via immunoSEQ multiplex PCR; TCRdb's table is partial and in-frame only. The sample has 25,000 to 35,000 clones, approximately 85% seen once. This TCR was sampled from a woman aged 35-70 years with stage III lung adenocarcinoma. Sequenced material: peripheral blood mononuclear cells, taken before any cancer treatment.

The CDR3 here is CASSSGTASTDTQYF. As DNA, the CDR3 is TGTGCCAGCAGCTCCGGGACAGCTAGCACAGATACGCAGTATTTT. The gene calls are TRBV5-6 and TRBJ2-3; 7 bases are shared with TRBD1. V dropped 3 bases and J dropped 0; count of bases not matched to a gene: 4. The germline CDR1 and CDR2 sequences are SGHDT and YYEEEE. CDR3 length equals 15 residues.